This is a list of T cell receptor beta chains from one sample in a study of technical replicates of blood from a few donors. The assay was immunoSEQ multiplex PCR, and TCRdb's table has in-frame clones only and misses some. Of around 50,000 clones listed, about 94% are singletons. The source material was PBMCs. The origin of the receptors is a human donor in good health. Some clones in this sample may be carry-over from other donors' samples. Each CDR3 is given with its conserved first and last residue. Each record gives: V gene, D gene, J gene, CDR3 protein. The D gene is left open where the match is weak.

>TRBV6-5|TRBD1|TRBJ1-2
CASSRDRVDGYTF
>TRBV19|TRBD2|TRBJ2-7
CASSIGRGSYEQYF
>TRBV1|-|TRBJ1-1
CTSSPLTTEAFF
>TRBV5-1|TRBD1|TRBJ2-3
CASSGGTGETDTQYF
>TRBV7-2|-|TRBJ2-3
CASSERDTPQYF
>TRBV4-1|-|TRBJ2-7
CASSQDRGWAYEQYF
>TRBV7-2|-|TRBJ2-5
CASSLIRGVGETQYF
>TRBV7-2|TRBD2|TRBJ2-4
CASQAGGSKNIQYF
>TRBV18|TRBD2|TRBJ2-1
CASTLAGDLNEQFF
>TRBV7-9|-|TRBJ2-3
CASSPGGTADTQYF
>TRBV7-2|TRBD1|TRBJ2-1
CASSLAVTGGNEQFF
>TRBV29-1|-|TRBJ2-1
CSVALASREQFF
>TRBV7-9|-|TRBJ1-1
CASSFGGYTEAFF
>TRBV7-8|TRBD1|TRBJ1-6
CASSSGTGGVNSPLHF
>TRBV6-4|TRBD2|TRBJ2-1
CASSDSGTSEVSEQFF
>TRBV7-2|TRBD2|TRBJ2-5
CASSFSGRETQYF
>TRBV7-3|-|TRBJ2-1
CASSLIAGDGGPSYNEQFF
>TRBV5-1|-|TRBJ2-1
CASNPEGAEWDNEQFF
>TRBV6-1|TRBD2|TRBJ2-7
CASSEGSGSSYEQYF
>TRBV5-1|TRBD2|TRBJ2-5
CASSLTSGIGTQYF
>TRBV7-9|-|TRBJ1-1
CASSWVWSGTNTEAFF
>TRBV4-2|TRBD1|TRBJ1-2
CASSHIDRGRNIFSLGYGYTF
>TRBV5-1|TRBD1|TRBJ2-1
CASSFSLGQHNEQFF
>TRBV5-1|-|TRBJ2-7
CASSLGPSEYEQYF
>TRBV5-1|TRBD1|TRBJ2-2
CASSSTRTGGEAGELFF
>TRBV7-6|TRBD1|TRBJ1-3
CASSSEQGASGNTIYF
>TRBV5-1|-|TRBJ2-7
CASSLTGPRGEQYF
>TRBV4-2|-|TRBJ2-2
CASSRDHLGGVGELFF
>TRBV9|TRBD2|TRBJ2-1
CASSVGFRGLAGGPSIIEQFF
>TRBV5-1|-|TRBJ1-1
CASSLAGYTEAFF
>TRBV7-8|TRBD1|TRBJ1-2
CASSSGTGAIIYGYTF
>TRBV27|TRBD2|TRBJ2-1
CASSYGTSGRAGVRYEQFF
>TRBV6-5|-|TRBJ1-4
CASSYRGSTNEKLFF
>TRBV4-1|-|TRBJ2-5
CASSQDRETQYF
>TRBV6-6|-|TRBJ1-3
CASSFPQGKAGNTIYF
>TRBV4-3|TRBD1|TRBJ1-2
CASSQGAGQGVRGYTF
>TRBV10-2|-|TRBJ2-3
CASSERGVAETDTQYF
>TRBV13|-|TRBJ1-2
CASSSRVYGYTF
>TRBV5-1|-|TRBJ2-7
CASSPLYEQYF
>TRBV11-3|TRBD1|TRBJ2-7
CASSFSGTGGSEQYF
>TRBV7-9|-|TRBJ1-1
CASSLVVEVRAFF